A selection of T cell receptor beta chains follows, all from one sample in a study of cytomegalovirus exposure and HLA in healthy donors. Here immunoSEQ multiplex PCR was the method, and the copy in TCRdb shows in-frame clones only, minus some. The sample consists of roughly 150,000 clones, 70% to 85% of them appearing once. Material: PBMCs. The source of these receptors is a male donor in good health and CMV-seronegative. CDR3s include the opening cysteine and the closing phenylalanine or tryptophan. D genes are given only for firm matches. The size of a clone is reported for some rows only, either as once, few or many, or as a class for expanded clones.

>TRBJ2-7|TRBV27|TRBD2|16|-
TGTGCCAGCAGTTTCGGACTAGCGGGTTCCATTTACGAGCAGTACTTC
CASSFGLAGSIYEQYF
>TRBJ2-1|TRBV1|-|14|few
TGCACCAGCAGCCATAGCGGGAGATGTGATGAGCAGTTCTTC
CTSSHSGRCDEQFF
>TRBJ1-5|TRBV7-9|-|17|-
TGTGCCAGCAGCTTAGGATCAGGGTATGAGGGCAATCAGCCCCAGCATTTT
CASSLGSGYEGNQPQHF
>TRBJ1-2|TRBV6-5|TRBD1|15|once
TGTGCCAGCAGTTACTCGGTGACAGGGAACTATGGCTACACCTTC
CASSYSVTGNYGYTF
>TRBJ2-2|TRBV5-4|TRBD2|15|few
TGTGCCAGCAGCGCGCTAGCGGGAGGTACCGGGGAGCTGTTTTTT
CASSALAGGTGELFF
>TRBJ2-2|TRBV27|-|14|-
TGTGCCAGCAGTTTTGCGGGGTCAACCGGGGAGCTGTTTTTT
CASSFAGSTGELFF
>TRBJ1-1|TRBV7-9|TRBD1|15|-
TGTGCCAGCAGCTTAGGGGACAGGGGGAACACTGAAGCTTTCTTT
CASSLGDRGNTEAFF
>TRBJ1-3|TRBV10-3|TRBD1|17|-
TGTGCCATCGGACCCATCGCACAGGGGGGCTCTGGAAACACCATATATTTT
CAIGPIAQGGSGNTIYF
>TRBJ2-3|TRBV5-8|-|15|once
TGTGCCAGCAGCTTACAATCCGATCTTCCATATACGCAGTATTTT
CASSLQSDLPYTQYF
>TRBJ2-2|TRBV11-3|TRBD2|14|once
TGTGCCAGCAGCCTACGGGAGGGGACCGGGGAGCTGTTTTTT
CASSLREGTGELFF
>TRBJ2-3|TRBV10-3|-|14|-
TGTGCCATCAGTGATGCAGGCCTGGCGGATACGCAGTATTTT
CAISDAGLADTQYF
>TRBJ2-5|TRBV5-1|-|15|-
TGCGCCAGCAGCTTGGGACTAACGGTCCAAGAGACCCAGTACTTC
CASSLGLTVQETQYF
>TRBJ2-7|TRBV7-9|-|12|once
TGTGCCAGCAGCTTAACAGGATACGAGCAGTACTTC
CASSLTGYEQYF
>TRBJ1-2|TRBV5-1|TRBD1|14|-
TGCGCCAGCAGCCGGGACAGCCACAACTATGGCTACACCTTC
CASSRDSHNYGYTF
>TRBJ1-5|TRBV7-6|-|14|-
TGTGCCAGCAGCTTAGAGGCAGCTGGGCGGCCCCAGCATTTT
CASSLEAAGRPQHF
>TRBJ2-7|TRBV7-3|-|13|-
TGTGCCAGCAGCTTACACGAGTCCTACGAGCAGTACTTC
CASSLHESYEQYF
>TRBJ2-5|TRBV25-1|TRBD1|13|-
TGTGCCGCCGGGACAGGGGACGTAGAGACCCAGTACTTC
CAAGTGDVETQYF
>TRBJ2-3|TRBV7-3|TRBD2|14|-
TGTGCCAGCAGCCCGACCACGGGTGGGACTAGCCTTTTTTTT
CASSPTTGGTSLFF
>TRBJ2-5|TRBV5-1|-|14|-
TGCGCCAGCAGCTTGCCAGCGGGCGGAGAGACCCAGTACTTC
CASSLPAGGETQYF
>TRBJ2-7|TRBV4-3|TRBD2|18|-
TGCGCCAGCAGCCAAAAAACTACTATGTCTAGCGGACCCTACGAGCAGTACTTC
CASSQKTTMSSGPYEQYF
>TRBJ2-7|TRBV13|TRBD1|15|-
TGTGCCAGCAGCCCTCGGGACAGGGGGATTCACGAGCAGTACTTC
CASSPRDRGIHEQYF
>TRBJ2-3|TRBV10-1|TRBD1|14|-
TGCGCCAGCAGCAGACAGGGTCCTATGGATACGCAGTATTTT
CASSRQGPMDTQYF